These 16 T cell receptor beta chains were sequenced from one sample in a study of cytomegalovirus exposure and HLA in healthy donors. Researchers ran the PCR with 60 Vbeta and 13 Jbeta primers. Profiling relied on immunoSEQ multiplex PCR, and the TCRdb table lists in-frame clones only, not all of them. The sample contains some 160,000 clones, almost 75% of which appear only once. The sample was PBMCs. Receptors were obtained from a woman younger than 35 in good health and CMV-seropositive.

The rearrangement uses TRBV2 and TRBJ2-7; D remains unclear. This CDR3 has 12 residues. The germline V and J ends were trimmed by 2 bases and 4 bases, with 6 bases remaining between them. Germline CDR1 reads SNHLY; CDR2 reads FYNNEI. This chain's CDR3 is CASSEFSYEQYF. The CDR3 DNA sequence: TGTGCCAGCAGTGAATTTTCGTACGAGCAGTACTTC. The whole variable domain, remainder taken from reference TRBV2 and TRBJ2-7, is EPEVTQTPSHQVTQMGQEVILRCVPISNHLYFYWYRQILGQKVEFLVSFYNNEISEKSEIFDDQFSVERPDGSNFTLKIRSTKLEDSAMYFCASSEFSYEQYFGPGTRLTVT.

This sequence joins TRBV19 and TRBJ2-5, with 9 bases that match TRBD2. The CDR3 is 16 residues long. V gave up 1 base and J gave up 4 bases; unmatched junction bases: 7. Looked up from germline, CDR1 is LNHDA and CDR2 is SQIVND (reference sequence). CDR3 region: CASSIVRAGGGETQYF. The CDR3 DNA sequence: TGTGCCAGTAGTATAGTCCGAGCGGGGGGAGGAGAGACCCAGTACTTC.

This chain uses TRBV6-5 with TRBJ1-1, with D possibly TRBD1 on 6 matching bases. V was shortened by 0 bases and J by 6 bases, with 17 bases between the two germline ends. Germline CDR1 MNHEY, CDR2 SVGAGI. This CDR3 is built from 16 residues. Here the CDR3 DNA reads TGTGCCAGCAGTTACTCGACTATATCAGGGGACCCTGAAGCTTTCTTT. As protein: CASSYSTISGDPEAFF.

This clone occurred a few times. This chain links TRBV9 with TRBJ1-2; no firm D call. Germline-derived CDR1 and CDR2 are SGDLS and YYNGEE. V gave up 0 bases and J gave up 8 bases, with 8 bases separating them. The CDR3 runs 12 residues. CDR3 amino acids: CASSVGGLGYTF. CDR3 bases: TGTGCCAGCAGCGTAGGAGGGCTCGGCTACACCTTC. Variable domain in full (rest from reference TRBV9 and TRBJ1-2): DSGVTQTPKHLITATGQRVTLRCSPRSGDLSVYWYQQSLDQGLQFLIQYYNGEERAKGNILERFSAQQFPDLHSELNLSSLELGDSALYFCASSVGGLGYTFGSGTRLTVV.

V gene TRBV10-1 combines with J gene TRBJ1-1, with TRBD1 matching over 10 bases. From germline, CDR1 is WNHNN and CDR2 SYGVQD (reference sequence). The CDR3 consists of 19 residues. Losses at the gene ends were 0 bases for V and 5 bases for J; bases not matched to a gene: 15. The CDR3 DNA reads as TGCGCCAGCAGTGAGTCGCGTGCCGGACAGGGGGATCGGGAAACTGAAGCTTTCTTT. Residues: CASSESRAGQGDRETEAFF.

This clone appeared a single time. The rearrangement joins TRBV4-1 to TRBJ1-3, with no clear D. V lost 5 bases and J lost 0, with 14 bases in between. The CDR3 totals 16 residues. The germline CDR1 and CDR2 sequences are MGHRA and YSYEKL. DNA of the CDR3: TGCGCCAGCAGCATAACTCCAACTTTCTCTGGAAACACCATATATTTT. Protein: CASSITPTFSGNTIYF.

In this sample, this clone turned up once. The chain carries TRBV5-1 and TRBJ1-6; D unresolved. This CDR3 is built from 18 residues. Trimming stripped 0 bases from V and 0 bases from J, with 13 bases between. CDR1 is SGHRS, CDR2 YFSETQ, per germline. The DNA for the CDR3 is TGCGCCAGCAGCTTGGCCGGGTCACTAAGCTCCTATAATTCACCCCTCCACTTT. Translating it yields CASSLAGSLSSYNSPLHF.

The genes are TRBV30 and TRBJ1-1, with D uncertain. The length of the CDR3 is 12 residues. V lost 2 bases, J lost 7 bases, and 11 bases lay in between. CDR1 and CDR2 from the germline V gene are GTSNPN and SVGIG (reference sequence). Here the CDR3 DNA reads TGTGCCTGGAGTCTCGGGAGACTTGAAGCTTTCTTT. Amino acids: CAWSLGRLEAFF.

The chain employs TRBV7-9 and TRBJ1-1, with D unresolved. Trimming took 4 bases from V and 5 from J, leaving 2 bases between them. This CDR3 comprises 10 residues. In germline, CDR1 is SEHNR, CDR2 FQNEAQ (reference sequence). CDR3: CASSSTEAFF. The CDR3 region has the DNA TGTGCCAGCAGCTCGACTGAAGCTTTCTTT.

This clone was observed once. V usage is TRBV2 and J usage is TRBJ1-4; D is unresolved. Germline V gene sequence: CDR1 SNHLY, CDR2 FYNNEI. The CDR3 has 15 residues. V was trimmed by 8 bases and J by 7 bases, leaving 20 bases between them. The CDR3 protein is CASLELPGSGEKLFF. Written as DNA, the CDR3 is TGTGCCAGCCTAGAGCTCCCCGGCTCCGGTGAAAAACTGTTTTTT.

The chain joins TRBV5-6 to TRBJ1-1; 7 bases are a match to TRBD1. This CDR3 has 14 residues. Per the germline V gene, CDR1 is SGHDT and CDR2 is YYEEEE. Losses at the gene ends were 4 bases for V and 3 bases for J; bases not matched to a gene: 6. Here the CDR3 reads CASSRTGEDTEAFF. The CDR3 DNA reads as TGTGCCAGCAGCAGAACAGGGGAGGACACTGAAGCTTTCTTT.

This chain links TRBV15 with TRBJ1-2; D perhaps matches TRBD1 (6 bases). The CDR3 consists of 16 residues. CDR1 is LNHNV and CDR2 is YYDKDF in the germline V gene (reference sequence). Trimming took off 6 bases at V and 4 bases at J, with 21 bases between the two ends. CDR3 sequence reads: CATSSLRTVWGYGYTF. CDR3 coding DNA: TGTGCCACCAGTAGCCTTAGGACAGTCTGGGGCTATGGCTACACCTTC.

The chain recombines TRBV4-3 with TRBJ2-6; 9 bases are a match to TRBD1. J gave up 0 bases and V 0 bases, and 12 bases lay outside the gene matches. Germline V CDR1 and CDR2: LGHNA, YSLEER. CDR3 length: 21 amino acids. The CDR3 loop reads CASSQDESFTGGYSGANVLTF. The CDR3 DNA follows: TGCGCCAGCAGCCAAGATGAATCGTTCACAGGGGGCTACTCTGGGGCCAACGTCCTGACTTTC.

This chain links TRBV9 with TRBJ2-5; 9 bases are shared with TRBD1. This CDR3 region has 18 residues. CDR1 and CDR2 from the germline V gene are SGDLS and YYNGEE. After removal of 3 bases from V and 5 bases from J, the junction contained 17 bases not matched to a gene. Here the CDR3 DNA reads TGTGCCAGCAGCGAAACAGGGGGCGTGAATGCAATCGTTGAGACCCAGTACTTC. It specifies CASSETGGVNAIVETQYF.

This clone has only a few counts. The gene calls are TRBV5-6 and TRBJ2-1, with D tentatively TRBD1 (6 bases). In germline, CDR1 is SGHDT, CDR2 YYEEEE. V was clipped by 2 bases and J by 9 bases, with 18 bases between them. The CDR3 has 15 residues. This CDR3 reads CASSLVGGGVGEQFF. CDR3 in DNA: TGTGCCAGCAGCTTAGTGGGTGGGGGCGTGGGTGAGCAGTTCTTC.

This chain links TRBV4-2 with TRBJ2-7; 12 bases are shared with TRBD2. CDR1 LGHNA and CDR2 YNFKEQ come from the germline V gene. J was trimmed by 2 bases and V by 1 base; bases with no gene match: 0. The CDR3 sequence is 15 residues long. CDR3 sequence reads: CASSQGLAGAYEQYF. The CDR3, as DNA: TGTGCCAGCAGCCAAGGACTAGCGGGGGCCTACGAGCAGTACTTC.